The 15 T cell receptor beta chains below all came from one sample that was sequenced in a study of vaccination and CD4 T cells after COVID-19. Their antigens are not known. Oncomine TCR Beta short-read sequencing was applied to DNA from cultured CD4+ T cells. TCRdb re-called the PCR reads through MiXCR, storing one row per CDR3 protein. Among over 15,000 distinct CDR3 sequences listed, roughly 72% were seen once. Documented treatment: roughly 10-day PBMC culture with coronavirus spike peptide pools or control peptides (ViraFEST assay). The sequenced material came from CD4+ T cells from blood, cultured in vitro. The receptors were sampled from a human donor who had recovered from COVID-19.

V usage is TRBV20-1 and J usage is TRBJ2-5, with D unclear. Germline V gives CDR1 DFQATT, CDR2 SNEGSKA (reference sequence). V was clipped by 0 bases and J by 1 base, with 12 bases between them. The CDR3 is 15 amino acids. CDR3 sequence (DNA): TGCAGTGCTAGAGATATTGTGGGCCCCCAAGAGACCCAGTACTTC. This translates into CSARDIVGPQETQYF.

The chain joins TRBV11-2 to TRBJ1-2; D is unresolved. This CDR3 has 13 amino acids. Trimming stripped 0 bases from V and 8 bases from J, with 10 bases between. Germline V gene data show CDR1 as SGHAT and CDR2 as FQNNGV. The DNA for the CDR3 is TGTGCCAGCAGCTTAGATTCGGTCGCCGGCTACACCTTC. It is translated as CASSLDSVAGYTF.

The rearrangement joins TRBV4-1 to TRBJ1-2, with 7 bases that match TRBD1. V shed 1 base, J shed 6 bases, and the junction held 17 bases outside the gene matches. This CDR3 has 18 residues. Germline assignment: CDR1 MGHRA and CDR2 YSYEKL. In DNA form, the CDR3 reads TGCGCCAGCAGCCAAGCCCTCCACGAGACAGGGTTTAAGAATGGCTACACCTTC. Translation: CASSQALHETGFKNGYTF.

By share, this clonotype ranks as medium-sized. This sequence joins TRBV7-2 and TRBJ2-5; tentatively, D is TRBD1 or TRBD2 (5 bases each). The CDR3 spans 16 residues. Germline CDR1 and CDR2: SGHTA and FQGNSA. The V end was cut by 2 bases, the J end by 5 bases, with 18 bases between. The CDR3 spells CASSLLPGGRRETQYF. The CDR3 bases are TGTGCCAGCAGCTTACTCCCTGGGGGAAGGAGGGAGACCCAGTACTTC.

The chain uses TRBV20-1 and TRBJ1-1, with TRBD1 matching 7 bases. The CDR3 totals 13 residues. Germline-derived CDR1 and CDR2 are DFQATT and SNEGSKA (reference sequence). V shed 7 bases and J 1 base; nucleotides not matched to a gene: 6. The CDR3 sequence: CSGRGQTNTEAFF. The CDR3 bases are TGCAGTGGAAGGGGGCAGACGAACACTGAAGCTTTCTTT.

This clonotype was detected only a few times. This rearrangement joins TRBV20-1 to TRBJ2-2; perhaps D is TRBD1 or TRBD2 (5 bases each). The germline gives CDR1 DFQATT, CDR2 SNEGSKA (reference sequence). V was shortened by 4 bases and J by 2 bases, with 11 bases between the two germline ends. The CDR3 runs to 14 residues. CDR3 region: CSATGTVNTGELFF. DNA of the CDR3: TGCAGTGCTACCGGGACCGTAAACACCGGGGAGCTGTTTTTT.

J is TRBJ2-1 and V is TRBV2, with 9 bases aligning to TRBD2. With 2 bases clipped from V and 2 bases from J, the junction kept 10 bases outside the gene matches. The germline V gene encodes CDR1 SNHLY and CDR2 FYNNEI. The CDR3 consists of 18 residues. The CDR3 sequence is CASSETRSAGGAYNEQFF. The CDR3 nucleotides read TGTGCCAGCAGTGAAACCCGCTCGGCGGGAGGGGCCTACAATGAGCAGTTCTTC.

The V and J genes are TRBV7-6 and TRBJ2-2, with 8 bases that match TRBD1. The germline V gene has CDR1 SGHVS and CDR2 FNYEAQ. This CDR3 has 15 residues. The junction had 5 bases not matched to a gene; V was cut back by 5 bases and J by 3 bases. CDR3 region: CASSPDRAHTGELFF. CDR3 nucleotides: TGTGCCAGCAGCCCGGACAGGGCCCACACCGGGGAGCTGTTTTTT.

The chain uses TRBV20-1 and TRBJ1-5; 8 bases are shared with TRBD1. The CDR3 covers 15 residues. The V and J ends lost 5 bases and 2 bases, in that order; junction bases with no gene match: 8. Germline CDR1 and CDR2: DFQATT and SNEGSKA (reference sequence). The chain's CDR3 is CSAEGQASGNQPQHF. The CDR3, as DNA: TGCAGTGCTGAGGGACAGGCGAGCGGCAATCAGCCCCAGCATTTT.

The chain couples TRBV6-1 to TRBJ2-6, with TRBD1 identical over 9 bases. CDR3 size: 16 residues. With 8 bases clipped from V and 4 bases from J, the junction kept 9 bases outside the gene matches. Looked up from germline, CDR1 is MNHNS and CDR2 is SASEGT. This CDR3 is CASSGTGWTGANVLTF. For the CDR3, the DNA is TGTGCCAGCTCCGGGACAGGGTGGACCGGGGCCAACGTCCTGACTTTC.

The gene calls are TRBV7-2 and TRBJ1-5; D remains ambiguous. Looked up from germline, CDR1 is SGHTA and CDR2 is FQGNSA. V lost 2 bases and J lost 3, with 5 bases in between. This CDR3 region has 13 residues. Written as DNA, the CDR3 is TGTGCCAGCAGCTTAAAGGACAATCAGCCCCAGCATTTT. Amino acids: CASSLKDNQPQHF. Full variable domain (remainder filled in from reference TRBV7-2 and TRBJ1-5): GAGVSQSPSNKVTEKGKDVELRCDPISGHTALYWYRQSLGQGLEFLIYFQGNSAPDKSGLPSDRFSAERTGGSVSTLTIQRTQQEDSAVYLCASSLKDNQPQHFGDGTRLSIL.

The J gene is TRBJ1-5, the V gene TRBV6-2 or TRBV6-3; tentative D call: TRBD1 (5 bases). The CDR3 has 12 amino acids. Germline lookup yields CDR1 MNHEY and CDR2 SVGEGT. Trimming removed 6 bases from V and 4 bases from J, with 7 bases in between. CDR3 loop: CASRTVNQPQHF. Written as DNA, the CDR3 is TGTGCCAGCAGGACAGTTAATCAGCCCCAGCATTTT.

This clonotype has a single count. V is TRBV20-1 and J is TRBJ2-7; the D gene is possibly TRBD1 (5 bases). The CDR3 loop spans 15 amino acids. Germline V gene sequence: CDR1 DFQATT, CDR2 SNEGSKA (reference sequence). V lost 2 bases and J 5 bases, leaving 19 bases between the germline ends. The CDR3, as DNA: TGCAGTGCTAGATCGAAGGGGCCCCTTGAGCACGAGCAGTACTTC. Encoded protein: CSARSKGPLEHEQYF.

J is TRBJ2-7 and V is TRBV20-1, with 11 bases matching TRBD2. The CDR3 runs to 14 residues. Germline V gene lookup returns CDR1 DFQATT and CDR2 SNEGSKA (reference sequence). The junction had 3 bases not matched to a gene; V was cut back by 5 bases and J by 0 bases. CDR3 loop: CSAYSGRASYEQYF. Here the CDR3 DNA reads TGCAGTGCTTATAGCGGGAGGGCCTCCTACGAGCAGTACTTC.

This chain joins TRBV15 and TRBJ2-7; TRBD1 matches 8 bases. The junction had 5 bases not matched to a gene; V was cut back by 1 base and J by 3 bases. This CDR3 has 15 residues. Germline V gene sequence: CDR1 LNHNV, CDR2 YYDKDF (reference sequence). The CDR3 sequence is CATSRADRGVYEQYF. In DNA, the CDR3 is TGTGCCACCAGCAGAGCAGACAGGGGAGTCTACGAGCAGTACTTC. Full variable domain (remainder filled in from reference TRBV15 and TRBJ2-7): DAMVIQNPRYQVTQFGKPVTLSCSQTLNHNVMYWYQQKSSQAPKLLFHYYDKDFNNEADTPDNFQSRRPNTSFCFLDIRSPGLGDTAMYLCATSRADRGVYEQYFGPGTRLTVT.